This T cell receptor beta chain was sequenced for a study of T cells after yellow fever vaccination. Only a few counts were recorded for this clonotype. A process of 5'RACE template switching, which added a universal primer site and UMIs, was used to make TCR cDNA. MiXCR was run by TCRdb on the 5' RACE reads, yielding one entry per CDR3 protein. The sample contains 200,000 to 300,000 distinct CDR3 sequences, less than 7.5% of which appear only once. Germline assignment: CDR1 SGHTA and CDR2 FQGNSA. Trimming took 1 base from V and 2 from J, leaving 9 bases between them. CDR3 length: 14 residues. The input for sequencing was CD4+ T cells sorted from PBMCs, taken on the day of the yellow fever booster vaccination. The TCR was taken from a man aged 25 to 40 who received the YFV17D yellow fever vaccine. The genes are TRBV7-2 and TRBJ2-7; possibly TRBD1 for D (5 bases). CDR3: CASSLEQAAYEQYF. The CDR3 coding sequence is TGTGCCAGCAGCTTAGAACAGGCGGCCTACGAGCAGTACTTC.